The present T cell receptor (beta chain) was sequenced within a study of cytomegalovirus exposure and HLA in healthy donors. Whole-study findings and limits: Earlier analysis found most TCR beta V segments productive about 87% or about 30% of the time.

As for this clone: Its cognate antigen is unknown.

PCR amplification relied on 60 Vbeta primers (plus 13 Jbeta primers). Sequencing was performed with immunoSEQ multiplex PCR; in TCRdb, only in-frame clones are kept and a portion is missing. This table lists over 80,000 clones. The TCR was taken from a girl aged 10-17 years in good health and CMV-seropositive. The sample was PBMCs.

The CDR3 sequence is CASESDNYGYTF. In DNA, the CDR3 is TGTGCCAGCGAGAGCGATAACTATGGCTACACCTTC. The rearrangement uses TRBV7-9 and TRBJ1-2, with D uncertain. Trimming left V 8 bases short and J 1 base short, with 8 bases between. This CDR3 is built from 12 residues. Germline assignment: CDR1 SEHNR and CDR2 FQNEAQ (reference sequence). The whole variable domain, remainder taken from reference TRBV7-9 and TRBJ1-2, is DTGVSQNPRHKITKRGQNVTFRCDPISEHNRLYWYRQTLGQGPEFLTYFQNEAQLEKSRLLSDRFSAERPKGSFSTLEIQRTEQGDSAMYLCASESDNYGYTFGSGTRLTVV.